Following are 26 T cell receptor beta chains from one sample sequenced in a study of T cell responses to AZD1222 COVID-19 vaccine. Produced via immunoSEQ multiplex PCR; TCRdb's table is partial and in-frame only. The sample consists of around 99,000 clones, roughly 90% of them appearing once. Source: peripheral blood, taken on day 0 of AZD1222 vaccination. The receptors were gathered from an adult in good health.

The chain employs TRBV27 and TRBJ2-1; 8 positions match TRBD2. The CDR3 is made up of 17 amino acids. The trim removed 6 bases at V and 0 bases at J, leaving 10 bases unmatched. Germline-derived CDR1 and CDR2 are MNHEY and SMNVEV (reference sequence). Here the CDR3 DNA reads TGTGCCAGCAGCCGTTTAGCGGGAAGCGCCTCCTACAATGAGCAGTTCTTC. Translated: CASSRLAGSASYNEQFF.

The rearrangement uses TRBV7-3 and TRBJ2-5; 7 nucleotides match TRBD1. The CDR3 loop spans 15 amino acids. Per germline, CDR1 SGHTA and CDR2 FQGTGA. The junction had 6 bases not matched to a gene; V was cut back by 4 bases and J by 1 base. The CDR3 is CASSSGQWGQETQYF. The DNA of the CDR3 is TGTGCCAGCAGCTCGGGACAGTGGGGCCAAGAGACCCAGTACTTC.

This chain links TRBV19 with TRBJ2-2; weak D call: TRBD1 (5 bases). Germline-derived CDR1 and CDR2 are LNHDA and SQIVND (reference sequence). V was cut by 3 bases and J by 5 bases, with 10 bases left in between. CDR3 length: 14 residues. The CDR3 reads CASSIRTQTGELFF. CDR3 DNA sequence: TGTGCCAGTAGTATTAGGACACAGACCGGGGAGCTGTTTTTT.

The chain couples TRBV15 to TRBJ1-6; D gene uncertain. Trimming took 5 bases from V and 6 from J, leaving 11 bases between them. The CDR3 runs 14 residues. Germline CDR1 LNHNV, CDR2 YYDKDF (reference sequence). CDR3 sequence (DNA): TGTGCCACCAGCGTCAGAGTCCTTAATTCACCCCTCCACTTT. It translates to CATSVRVLNSPLHF.

The rearrangement uses TRBV28 and TRBJ2-1, with 9 nucleotides matching TRBD2. Germline trimming cut 2 bases from V and 8 bases from J; bases unmatched to any gene: 4. Per the germline V gene, CDR1 is MDHEN and CDR2 is SYDVKM. CDR3 length: 14 amino acids. CDR3 nucleotides: TGTGCCAGCAGTTTAGCGGGAGGGCCCTATGAGCAGTTCTTC. This gives the protein CASSLAGGPYEQFF.

The chain links TRBV9 to TRBJ1-5, with TRBD1 matching over 12 bases. CDR3 size: 17 residues. The junction had 11 bases not matched to a gene; V was cut back by 2 bases and J by 8 bases. Per germline, CDR1 SGDLS and CDR2 YYNGEE. CDR3 nucleotide sequence: TGTGCCAGCAGCGTGACCGGGACAGGGGGCAATGGAGAGCCCCAGCATTTT. It is translated as CASSVTGTGGNGEPQHF.

V usage is TRBV28 and J usage is TRBJ1-5; maybe TRBD1 (6 bases). The V end lost 6 bases, the J end lost 2 bases, and 14 bases lay between the germline ends. CDR1 is MDHEN and CDR2 is SYDVKM in the germline V gene. This CDR3 spans 15 amino acids. CDR3 in amino acids: CASSPRGLGNQPQHF. For the CDR3, the DNA is TGTGCCAGCAGCCCCCGGGGGCTTGGCAATCAGCCCCAGCATTTT.

The chain employs TRBV10-3 and TRBJ1-3; D ambiguous. V was trimmed by 0 bases and J by 0 bases, leaving 6 bases between them. Per germline, CDR1 ENHRY and CDR2 SYGVKD. The CDR3 totals 15 residues. CDR3 loop: CAISESGGSGNTIYF. In nucleotides, the CDR3 is TGTGCCATCAGTGAGTCGGGCGGCTCTGGAAACACCATATATTTT.

This clone occurred a few times. J is TRBJ2-5 and V is TRBV7-2; D unclear. V lost 3 bases, J lost 2 bases, and 13 bases lay in between. CDR1 and CDR2 (germline): SGHTA, FQGNSA. This CDR3 is built from 15 residues. CDR3 coding DNA: TGTGCCAGCAGCTTCTCCAGCGCGGCACAAGAGACCCAGTACTTC. This sequence encodes CASSFSSAAQETQYF.

The V gene is TRBV4-3, the J gene TRBJ1-1; D remains unclear. Germline V gives CDR1 LGHNA, CDR2 YSLEER. The CDR3 covers 16 residues. V was clipped by 2 bases and J by 5 bases, with 18 bases between them. The CDR3 sequence: CASSQSRGGLGTEAFF. CDR3 DNA: TGCGCCAGCAGCCAATCCCGGGGAGGGTTGGGGACTGAAGCTTTCTTT.

The rearrangement uses TRBV4-2 and TRBJ1-2; a possible D gene is TRBD1 (6 bases). CDR1 and CDR2 (germline): LGHNA, YNFKEQ. This CDR3 spans 18 amino acids. Between the trimmed V and J ends, which lost 0 bases and 6 bases, there was a span of 23 bases. CDR3 protein: CASSQDPTGSVAGDGYTF. As DNA, the CDR3 is TGTGCCAGCAGCCAAGACCCCACTGGGAGTGTCGCAGGGGATGGCTACACCTTC.

V is TRBV29-1 and J is TRBJ1-1; no clear D gene. CDR3 length: 13 residues. V lost 1 base, J lost 4 bases, and 10 bases lay in between. CDR1 and CDR2 from the germline V gene are SQVTM and ANQGSEA. The CDR3 is CSVEVQVPTEAFF. CDR3 sequence (DNA): TGCAGCGTTGAAGTTCAGGTACCCACTGAAGCTTTCTTT.

The V gene is TRBV5-1, the J gene TRBJ1-2, with D unclear. Germline lookup yields CDR1 SGHRS and CDR2 YFSETQ. The CDR3 is 12 amino acids. V lost 3 bases to trimming and J lost 3 bases, with 6 bases between them. The CDR3 DNA follows: TGCGCCAGCAGCTCGGACTACTATGGCTACACCTTC. Its protein product is CASSSDYYGYTF.

This clone has just a few counts. The chain joins TRBV14 to TRBJ2-1, with TRBD2 matching over 12 bases. The CDR3 spans 16 residues. Germline values: CDR1 SGHDN, CDR2 FVKESK. Trimming at V came to 6 bases and at J to 4 bases, leaving 7 bases not matched to a gene. The CDR3 sequence is CASSYGLAGLYNEQFF. The CDR3 coding sequence is TGTGCCAGCAGTTATGGACTAGCGGGATTGTACAATGAGCAGTTCTTC.

V usage is TRBV19 and J usage is TRBJ2-7, with 12 bases that match TRBD2. In germline, CDR1 is LNHDA, CDR2 SQIVND (reference sequence). Trimming cost V 6 bases and J 5 bases; bases outside gene matches: 8. The CDR3 loop spans 15 amino acids. As DNA, the CDR3 is TGTGCCAGTAGAAAAACTAGCGGGAGGTACAACGAGCAGTACTTC. Translation gives CASRKTSGRYNEQYF.

The rearrangement uses TRBV7-2 and TRBJ1-2; 9 positions agree with TRBD1. Per germline, CDR1 SGHTA and CDR2 FQGNSA. The CDR3 sequence is 14 residues long. The V and J ends lost 6 bases and 3 bases, in that order; junction bases with no gene match: 5. CDR3 nucleotides: TGTGCCAGCAGTTTAAGGGACAGGGACTATGGCTACACCTTC. Amino acid sequence: CASSLRDRDYGYTF.

This clone was picked up one time. This sequence joins TRBV7-9 and TRBJ2-3, with 10 bases that match TRBD2. V lost 5 bases and J lost 4; bases outside the gene matches: 6. Germline-derived CDR1 and CDR2 are SEHNR and FQNEAQ (reference sequence). This CDR3 has 15 residues. The CDR3 region is CASSEGLALADTQYF. In nucleotides, the CDR3 is TGTGCCAGCAGCGAGGGACTAGCGTTGGCAGATACGCAGTATTTT.

The chain combines TRBV6-2 or TRBV6-3 with TRBJ2-5; TRBD2 agrees at 9 bases. Germline assignment: CDR1 MNHEY and CDR2 SVGEGT. The V and J ends lost 6 bases and 2 bases, in that order; junction bases with no gene match: 7. This CDR3 comprises 15 residues. CDR3 in amino acids: CASSIGLARQETQYF. In DNA, the CDR3 is TGTGCCAGCAGCATCGGACTAGCGCGACAAGAGACCCAGTACTTC.

The V and J genes are TRBV5-1 and TRBJ2-7; tentative D call: TRBD1 (6 bases). The CDR3 is 15 residues long. Germline CDR1 and CDR2: SGHRS and YFSETQ. V lost 4 bases, J lost 6 bases, and 20 bases lay in between. Written as DNA, the CDR3 is TGCGCCAGCAGCCCACTGACAGGCGCCGCGGTCGAGCAGTACTTC. It yields the protein CASSPLTGAAVEQYF.

The V gene is TRBV11-1, the J gene TRBJ2-1; TRBD2 is a possible D gene (6 bases). Per germline, CDR1 SGHAT and CDR2 FQDESV (reference sequence). V was cut by 0 bases and J by 2 bases, with 11 bases left in between. The CDR3 covers 16 residues. This CDR3 is CASSLAGTLTYNEQFF. As DNA, the CDR3 is TGTGCCAGCAGCTTAGCCGGGACTCTAACCTACAATGAGCAGTTCTTC.

The CDR3 loop is CASSLYLGTYNEQFF. The CDR3 nucleotides read TGTGCCAGCAGTTTATACCTAGGGACTTACAATGAGCAGTTCTTC. This chain links TRBV28 with TRBJ2-1; a possible D gene is TRBD2 (6 bases). The CDR3 consists of 15 residues. Trimming took 1 base from V and 4 from J, leaving 11 bases between them. The germline V gene encodes CDR1 MDHEN and CDR2 SYDVKM.

This chain connects TRBV7-8 to TRBJ2-7, with D unresolved. V lost 5 bases to trimming and J lost 3 bases, with 5 bases between them. The CDR3 sequence is 11 residues long. Germline V gives CDR1 SGHVS, CDR2 FQNEAQ. The DNA of the CDR3 is TGTGCCAGCAGCCCAATCTACGAGCAGTACTTC. The encoded protein is CASSPIYEQYF.

The chain carries TRBV19 and TRBJ1-2; D unresolved. Germline CDR1 LNHDA, CDR2 SQIVND (reference sequence). Trimming pared 2 bases from V and 6 bases from J, leaving 16 bases between. The CDR3 spans 15 residues. The CDR3 loop is CASSIFGRDRDGYTF. Written as DNA, the CDR3 is TGTGCCAGTAGTATATTCGGCCGGGATCGGGATGGCTACACCTTC. The full variable domain, rest sourced from reference TRBV19 and TRBJ1-2, is DGGITQSPKYLFRKEGQNVTLSCEQNLNHDAMYWYRQDPGQGLRLIYYSQIVNDFQKGDIAEGYSVSREKKESFPLTVTSAQKNPTAFYLCASSIFGRDRDGYTFGSGTRLTVV.

The chain is built from TRBV7-2 and TRBJ2-7, with 10 bases identical to TRBD2. CDR3 size: 16 residues. Germline-derived CDR1 and CDR2 are SGHTA and FQGNSA. The V segment lost 3 bases and the J segment 3 bases; nucleotides outside the gene matches: 8. The CDR3 nucleotides read TGTGCCAGCAGCTTTCACTCTGTAGCGGGGGGCTACGAGCAGTACTTC. It translates to CASSFHSVAGGYEQYF.

The rearrangement links TRBV5-1 to TRBJ1-4, with no clear D. The germline V gene encodes CDR1 SGHRS and CDR2 YFSETQ. The CDR3 extends over 15 amino acids. V lost 0 bases to trimming and J lost 7 bases, with 13 bases between them. The CDR3 DNA reads as TGCGCCAGCAGCTTGGCCAAGGGTAATGGTGAAAAACTGTTTTTT. Its translation is CASSLAKGNGEKLFF.

The rearrangement joins TRBV19 to TRBJ1-2; D is possibly TRBD1 (6 bases). Trimming removed 4 bases at V and 4 bases at J, with 16 bases between. This CDR3 region has 15 residues. Germline CDR1 and CDR2: LNHDA and SQIVND (reference sequence). The CDR3, as DNA: TGTGCCAGTAGTAGTGAGGGGGGCCGGATCTATGGCTACACCTTC. It encodes CASSSEGGRIYGYTF.